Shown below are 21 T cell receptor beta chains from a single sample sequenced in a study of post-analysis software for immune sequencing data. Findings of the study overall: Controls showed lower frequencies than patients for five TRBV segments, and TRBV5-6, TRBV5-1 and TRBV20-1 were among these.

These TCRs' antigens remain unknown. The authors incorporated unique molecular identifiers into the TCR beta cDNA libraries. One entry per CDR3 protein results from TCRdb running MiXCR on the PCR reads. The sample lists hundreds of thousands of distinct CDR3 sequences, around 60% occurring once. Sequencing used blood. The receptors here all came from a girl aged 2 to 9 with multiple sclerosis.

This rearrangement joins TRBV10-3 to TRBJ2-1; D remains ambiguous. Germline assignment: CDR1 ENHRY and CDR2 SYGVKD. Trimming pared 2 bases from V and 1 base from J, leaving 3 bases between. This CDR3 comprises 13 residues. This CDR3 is CAISERSYNEQFF. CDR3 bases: TGTGCCATCAGTGAGAGGTCCTACAATGAGCAGTTCTTC.

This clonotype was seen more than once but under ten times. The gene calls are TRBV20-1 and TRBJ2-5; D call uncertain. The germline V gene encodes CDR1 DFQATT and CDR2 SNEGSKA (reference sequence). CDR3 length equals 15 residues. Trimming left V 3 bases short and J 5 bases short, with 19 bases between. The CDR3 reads CSAREERSGRETQYF. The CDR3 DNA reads TGCAGTGCTAGGGAAGAGAGATCGGGCCGGGAGACCCAGTACTTC.

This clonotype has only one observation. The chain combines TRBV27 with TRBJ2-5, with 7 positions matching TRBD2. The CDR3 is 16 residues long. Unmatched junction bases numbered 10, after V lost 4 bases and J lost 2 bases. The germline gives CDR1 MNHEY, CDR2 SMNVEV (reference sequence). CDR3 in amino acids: CASSSAGDGGQETQYF. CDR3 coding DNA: TGTGCCAGCAGTTCGGCGGGGGACGGGGGGCAAGAGACCCAGTACTTC.

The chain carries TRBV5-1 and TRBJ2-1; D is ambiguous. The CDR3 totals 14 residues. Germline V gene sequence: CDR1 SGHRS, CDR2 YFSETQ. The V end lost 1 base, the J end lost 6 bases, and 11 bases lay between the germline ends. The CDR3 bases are TGCGCCAGCAGCTTGAGTAGTCTGCTCAATGAGCAGTTCTTC. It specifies CASSLSSLLNEQFF.

The DNA for the CDR3 is TGTGCCAGCACCTCGTCGGACAGGGAGGTTTTTGGCTACACCTTC. It is translated as CASTSSDREVFGYTF. The rearrangement uses TRBV12-3 or TRBV12-4 and TRBJ1-2, with 8 positions matching TRBD1. There are 15 residues in the CDR3. V dropped 7 bases and J dropped 7; count of bases not matched to a gene: 14.

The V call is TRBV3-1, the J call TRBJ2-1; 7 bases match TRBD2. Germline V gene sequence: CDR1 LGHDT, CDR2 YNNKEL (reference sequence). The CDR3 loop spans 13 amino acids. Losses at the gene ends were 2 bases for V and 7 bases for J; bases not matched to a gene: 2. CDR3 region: CASSQLAENEQFF. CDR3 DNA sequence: TGTGCCAGCAGCCAACTAGCGGAAAATGAGCAGTTCTTC.

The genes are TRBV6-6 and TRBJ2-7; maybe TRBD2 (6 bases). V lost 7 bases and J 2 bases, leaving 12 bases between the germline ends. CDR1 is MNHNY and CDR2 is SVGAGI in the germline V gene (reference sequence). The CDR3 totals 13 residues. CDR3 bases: TGTGCCAGCAACGGCGGGATCCCCTACGAGCAGTACTTC. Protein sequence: CASNGGIPYEQYF.

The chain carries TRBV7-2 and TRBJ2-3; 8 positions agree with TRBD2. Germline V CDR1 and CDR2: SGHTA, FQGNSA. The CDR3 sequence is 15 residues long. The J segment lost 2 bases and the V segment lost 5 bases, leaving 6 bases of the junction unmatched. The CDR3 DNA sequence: TGTGCCAGCAGCCCGGGCGGGGGGTACACAGATACGCAGTATTTT. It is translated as CASSPGGGYTDTQYF.

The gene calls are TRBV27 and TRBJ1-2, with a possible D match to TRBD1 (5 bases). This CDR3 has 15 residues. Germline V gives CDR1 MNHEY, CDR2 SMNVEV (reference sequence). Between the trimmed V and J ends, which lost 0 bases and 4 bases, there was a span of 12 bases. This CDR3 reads CASSLSGPGGYGYTF. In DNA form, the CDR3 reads TGTGCCAGCAGTTTATCTGGGCCGGGGGGCTATGGCTACACCTTC.

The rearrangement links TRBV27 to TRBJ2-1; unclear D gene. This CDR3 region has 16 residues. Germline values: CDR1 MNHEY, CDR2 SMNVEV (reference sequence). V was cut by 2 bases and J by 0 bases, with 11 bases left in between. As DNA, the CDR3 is TGTGCCAGCAGTTTAATTAGTTTTGCCTCCTACAATGAGCAGTTCTTC. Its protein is CASSLISFASYNEQFF.

The CDR3 reads CATSDLREQFF. In DNA, the CDR3 is TGTGCCACCAGTGATTTGCGCGAGCAGTTCTTC. This chain uses TRBV24-1 with TRBJ2-1; D not resolved. Germline CDR1 reads KGHDR; CDR2 reads SFDVKD. V was shortened by 0 bases and J by 10 bases, with 3 bases between the two germline ends. This CDR3 has 11 amino acids.

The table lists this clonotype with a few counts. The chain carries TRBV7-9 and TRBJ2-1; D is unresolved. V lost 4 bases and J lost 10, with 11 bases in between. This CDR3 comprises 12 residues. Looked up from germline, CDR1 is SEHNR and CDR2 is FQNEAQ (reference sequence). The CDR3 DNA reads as TGTGCCAGCAGCTCCGCCACTCGGGAGCAGTTCTTC. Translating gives CASSSATREQFF. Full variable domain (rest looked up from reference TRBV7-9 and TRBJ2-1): DTGVSQNPRHKITKRGQNVTFRCDPISEHNRLYWYRQTLGQGPEFLTYFQNEAQLEKSRLLSDRFSAERPKGSFSTLEIQRTEQGDSAMYLCASSSATREQFFGPGTRLTVL.

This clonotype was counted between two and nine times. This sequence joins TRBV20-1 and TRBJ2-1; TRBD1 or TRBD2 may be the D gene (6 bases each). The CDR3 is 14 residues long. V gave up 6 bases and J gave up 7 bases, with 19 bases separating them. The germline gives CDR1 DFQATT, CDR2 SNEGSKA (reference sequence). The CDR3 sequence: CSAQARGRGNEQFF. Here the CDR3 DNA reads TGCAGTGCCCAAGCACGGGGGCGAGGGAATGAGCAGTTCTTC.

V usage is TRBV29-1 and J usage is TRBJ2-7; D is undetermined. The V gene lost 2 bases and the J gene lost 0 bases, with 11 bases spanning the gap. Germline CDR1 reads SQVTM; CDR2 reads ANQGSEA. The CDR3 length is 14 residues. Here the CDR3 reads CSVETVGSSYEQYF. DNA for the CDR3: TGCAGCGTTGAAACAGTCGGAAGCTCCTACGAGCAGTACTTC.

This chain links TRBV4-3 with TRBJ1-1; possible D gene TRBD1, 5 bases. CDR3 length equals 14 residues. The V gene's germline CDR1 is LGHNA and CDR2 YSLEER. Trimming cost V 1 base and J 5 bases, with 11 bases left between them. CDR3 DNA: TGCGCCAGCAGCCAAGTCCCGGGGGGTACTGAAGCTTTCTTT. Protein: CASSQVPGGTEAFF.

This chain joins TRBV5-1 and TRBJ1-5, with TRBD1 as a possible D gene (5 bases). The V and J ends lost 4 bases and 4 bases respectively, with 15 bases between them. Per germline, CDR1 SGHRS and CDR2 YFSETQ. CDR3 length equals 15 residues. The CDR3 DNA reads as TGCGCCAGCAGCCGTTCGGGGCTAGAAAATCAGCCCCAGCATTTT. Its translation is CASSRSGLENQPQHF.

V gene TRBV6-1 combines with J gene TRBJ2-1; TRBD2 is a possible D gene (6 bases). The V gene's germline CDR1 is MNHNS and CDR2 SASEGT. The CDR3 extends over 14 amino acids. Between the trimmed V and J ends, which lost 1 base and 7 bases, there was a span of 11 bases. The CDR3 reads CASSEEGTLNEQFF. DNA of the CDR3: TGTGCCAGCAGTGAAGAAGGGACTCTGAATGAGCAGTTCTTC.

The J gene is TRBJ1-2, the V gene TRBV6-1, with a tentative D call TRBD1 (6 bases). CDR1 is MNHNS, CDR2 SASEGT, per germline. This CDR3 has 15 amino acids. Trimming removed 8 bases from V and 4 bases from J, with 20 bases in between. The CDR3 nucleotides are TGTGCCAGCGCACGAGTCCCACAGGGATCCTATGGCTACACCTTC. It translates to CASARVPQGSYGYTF.

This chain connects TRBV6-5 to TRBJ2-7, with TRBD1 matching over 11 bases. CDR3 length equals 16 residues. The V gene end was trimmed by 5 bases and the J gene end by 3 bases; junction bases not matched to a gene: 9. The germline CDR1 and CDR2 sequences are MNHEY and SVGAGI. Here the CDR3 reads CASSIGQGAVCYEQYF. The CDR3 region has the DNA TGTGCCAGCAGTATCGGACAGGGGGCTGTTTGCTACGAGCAGTACTTC.

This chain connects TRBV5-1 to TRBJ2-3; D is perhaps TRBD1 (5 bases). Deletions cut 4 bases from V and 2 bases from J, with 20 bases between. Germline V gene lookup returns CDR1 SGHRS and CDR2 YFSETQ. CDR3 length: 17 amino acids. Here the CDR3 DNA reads TGCGCCAGCAGCCTTTTGGGGCCCAATCTATCCACAGATACGCAGTATTTT. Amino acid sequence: CASSLLGPNLSTDTQYF. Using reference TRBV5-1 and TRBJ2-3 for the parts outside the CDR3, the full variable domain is KAGVTQTPRYLIKTRGQQVTLSCSPISGHRSVSWYQQTPGQGLQFLFEYFSETQRNKGNFPGRFSGRQFSNSRSEMNVSTLELGDSALYLCASSLLGPNLSTDTQYFGPGTRLTVL.

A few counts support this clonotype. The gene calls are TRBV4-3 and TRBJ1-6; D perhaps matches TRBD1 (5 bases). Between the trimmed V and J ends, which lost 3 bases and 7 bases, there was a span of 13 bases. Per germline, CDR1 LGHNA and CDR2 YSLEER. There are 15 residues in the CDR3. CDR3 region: CASSQSGEWNSPLHF. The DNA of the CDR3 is TGCGCCAGCAGCCAGTCGGGGGAATGGAATTCACCCCTCCACTTT.